This TCR beta chain was sequenced for a study of technical replicates of blood from a few donors. The length of the CDR3 is 14 residues. Germline assignment: CDR1 MNHEY and CDR2 SMNVEV (reference sequence). V gave up 4 bases and J gave up 4 bases; unmatched junction bases: 1. A few counts support this clone. The repertoire was sequenced with immunoSEQ multiplex PCR; TCRdb's copy has only in-frame clones and lacks some. The data show 15,000 or so clones, roughly 80% seen once. The TCR was taken from a human donor in good health. Sequencing input: PBMCs. The rearrangement links TRBV27 to TRBJ2-7; TRBD2 matches at 13 bases. DNA of the CDR3: TGTGCCAGCAGTTGGACTAGCGGGAGTTACGAGCAGTACTTC. Translating gives CASSWTSGSYEQYF.